This TCR beta chain was captured in a study of T cell responses to AZD1222 COVID-19 vaccine. General study findings and limits: Baseline seropositives among AZD1222 recipients totaled only six. Vaccine-related CD4 TCRs covered spike, predominating at 160-218 and 743-854. Donors were chiefly white British, with a greater number of females, and clonal diversity was perhaps underestimated. Repertoires were sampled only after the peak T cell response.

The CDR3 runs 15 residues. Germline-derived CDR1 and CDR2 are LNHDA and SQIVND (reference sequence). Between the trimmed V and J ends, which lost 5 bases and 7 bases, there was a span of 18 bases. As for this clone: Its antigen is not known.

TCRdb's copy holds only in-frame clones and misses some; the assay was immunoSEQ multiplex PCR. The sample contains about 92,000 clones, 86% of which appear only once. This sequence was found in an adult in good health. This specimen was peripheral blood, taken on day 0 of AZD1222 vaccination. V and J are TRBV19 and TRBJ1-5, with D perhaps TRBD1 (5 bases). CDR3 loop: CASSAQGGDVQPQHF. Here the CDR3 DNA reads TGTGCCAGTAGTGCTCAGGGAGGGGACGTCCAGCCCCAGCATTTT.